The clone carrying this TCR beta chain appeared once. Antigen: not known. The V end was cut by 6 bases, the J end by 1 base, with 13 bases between. CDR1 LNHDA and CDR2 SQIVND come from the germline V gene (reference sequence). There are 15 residues in the CDR3. The sample is drawn from a study of chemoradiotherapy in HPV16-positive cancers. At the level of the study: Functional T-cell assays on a couple of HPV16-positive patients' cells defined candidate HPV-specific clones and common TCR motifs. Points from the study as a whole: During treatment, candidate HPV-specific clones and E7-related motifs expanded in tumor.

Some clones are missing from TCRdb's copy, which holds only in-frame ones; the method was immunoSEQ multiplex PCR. The sample carries a few thousand clones, just over 85% recorded once. Here the sequenced sample was blood, taken from a patient who underwent chemoradiotherapy. This TCR came from a human donor with HPV-associated anogenital cancer. The chain employs TRBV19 and TRBJ2-4; D call uncertain. The CDR3 protein is CASRPGEFAKNIQYF. CDR3 nucleotides: TGTGCCAGTAGACCGGGCGAGTTTGCCAAAAACATTCAGTACTTC.